The source of this T cell receptor (beta chain) is a study of cytomegalovirus exposure and HLA in healthy donors. For this clone: Its matching antigen is unknown.

Healthy bone marrow donors formed the donor group. CDR3 length: 12 residues. V was cut by 3 bases and J by 6 bases, with 9 bases left in between. Germline V gene data show CDR1 as SGHKS and CDR2 as YYEKEE (reference sequence). Findings and caveats of the study: Presence/absence analysis assumed near-uniform sequencing depth across donors.

Use of 60 Vbeta and 13 Jbeta primers characterized the PCR. The data were produced by immunoSEQ multiplex PCR, yet TCRdb's version contains in-frame clones alone and is incomplete. The sample lists 150,000 to 160,000 clones; roughly 80% were seen once. The sequenced sample consisted of PBMCs. The chain combines TRBV5-5 with TRBJ1-1; D gene uncertain. The TCR comes from a woman aged 45-59 years in good health and CMV-seropositive. CDR3 coding DNA: TGTGCCAGCAGCTCCGGGAGGCCTGAAGCTTTCTTT. Protein product: CASSSGRPEAFF.